This T cell receptor beta chain stems from a study of OX40 agonist ivuxolimab in advanced cancers. The overall study: Those enrolled were about 82% male, with a mean age of around 60 years and ages from 23 to 79.

Some clones are missing from TCRdb's copy, which holds only in-frame ones; the method was immunoSEQ multiplex PCR. The sample includes around 38,000 clones, roughly 80% of them seen just once. This clone has a single count. Sequenced here: CD4+ or CD8+ T cells sorted from blood, sampled in a trial of the OX40 agonist ivuxolimab. The TCR comes from an adult with an advanced solid tumor such as melanoma, head and neck, liver or kidney cancer.

The CDR3 region is CATSRTGQGPYEQYF. The DNA of the CDR3 is TGTGCCACCAGCAGAACGGGACAGGGACCTTACGAGCAGTACTTC. The chain carries TRBV15 and TRBJ2-5, with 9 bases fitting TRBD1. TRBJ2-7 explains the end of the DNA better; the J call may be wrong. Germline V lookup: CDR1 LNHNV, CDR2 YYDKDF (reference sequence). The CDR3 covers 15 residues.